The 25 T cell receptor beta chains given below trace back to one sample, sequenced in a study of blood T cell repertoires in COVID-19 (TCRdb year 2020). Libraries were constructed by the immunoSEQ multiplex PCR assay. TCRdb carries this immuneACCESS record with in-frame sequences only. Its versions omit some clonotypes, under half of them owing to an unresolved V gene in the studies checked, with the rest unexplained. The sample records around 300,000 clones, 88% of which are singletons. Approximately 2% of the sample goes to the ten largest clones. The sample was PBMCs or T cells enriched from blood (not recorded which). The receptors were gathered from a woman aged 55 to 70 in a cohort exposed to, infected with or recovered from COVID-19 (not recorded which).

CDR3 coding DNA: TGTGCCAGTAGTATGAGTTTCTACGAGCAGTACTTC. Protein product: CASSMSFYEQYF. V and J are TRBV19 and TRBJ2-7; unclear D gene. This CDR3 has 12 amino acids. The V and J ends lost 3 bases and 3 bases respectively, with 6 bases between them. Per the germline V gene, CDR1 is LNHDA and CDR2 is SQIVND (reference sequence).

On this clone: No DNA is shown, since the ends of the CDR3 on it are uncertain; the CDR3 is the one TCRdb lists. This chain links TRBV19 with TRBJ1-5. The CDR3 is made up of 15 amino acids, end residues included. Germline assignment: CDR1 LNHDA and CDR2 SQIVND (reference sequence). The CDR3 reads CASTSGVNGNQPQHF.

The gene calls are TRBV19 and TRBJ1-5; TRBD1 matches at 8 bases. The CDR3 is made up of 14 amino acids. Per germline, CDR1 LNHDA and CDR2 SQIVND (reference sequence). With 9 bases clipped from V and 7 bases from J, the junction kept 11 bases outside the gene matches. The CDR3 DNA reads as TGTGCCAGCAATAGACAGGGGTGGGAACAGCCCCAGCATTTT. It specifies CASNRQGWEQPQHF.

J is TRBJ1-4 and V is TRBV15; D is possibly TRBD1 (5 bases). This CDR3 is 15 amino acids long. Germline V CDR1 and CDR2: LNHNV, YYDKDF (reference sequence). V lost 5 bases to trimming and J lost 7 bases, with 17 bases between them. The CDR3 DNA reads TGTGCCACCAGCTCGTACCAGCGGGGGAGTGAAAAACTGTTTTTT. Residues: CATSSYQRGSEKLFF.

The V call is TRBV29-1, the J call TRBJ1-4, with D maybe TRBD1 (6 bases). Germline CDR1 reads SQVTM; CDR2 reads ANQGSEA. The CDR3 consists of 15 residues. The V gene lost 5 bases and the J gene lost 8 bases, with 21 bases spanning the gap. The CDR3 DNA reads as TGCAGCGTTCGCGGTGGGCACAGGGAGGGGGAAAAACTGTTTTTT. Translated, it gives CSVRGGHREGEKLFF.

This clone was recorded only once. The CDR3 DNA reads TGTGCCAGCACCCCAGGGGGAGGCTATGGCTACACCTTC. Translated, it gives CASTPGGGYGYTF. V gene TRBV6-5 combines with J gene TRBJ1-2; 7 nucleotides match TRBD1. CDR1 and CDR2 from the germline V gene are MNHEY and SVGAGI. V lost 7 bases to trimming and J lost 4 bases; unmatched junction nucleotides: 6. This CDR3 contains 13 residues.

The chain employs TRBV10-3 and TRBJ2-3, with 14 bases that match TRBD2. J was trimmed by 6 bases and V by 4 bases; bases with no gene match: 0. Germline V gene lookup returns CDR1 ENHRY and CDR2 SYGVKD. The CDR3 extends over 14 amino acids. The CDR3 sequence: CAISGLAGGDTQYF. Here the CDR3 DNA reads TGTGCCATCAGTGGACTAGCGGGAGGGGATACGCAGTATTTT.

J is TRBJ1-5 and V is TRBV7-9, with D possibly being TRBD1 (5 bases). This CDR3 is 12 amino acids long. V was cut by 5 bases and J by 9 bases, with 11 bases left in between. Germline V CDR1 and CDR2: SEHNR, FQNEAQ (reference sequence). This chain's CDR3 is CASSPGGGPQHF. The CDR3 nucleotides are TGTGCCAGCAGCCCTGGGGGAGGGCCCCAGCATTTT.

This chain uses TRBV7-9 with TRBJ2-5; tentatively, D is TRBD1 (5 bases). CDR1 is SEHNR, CDR2 FQNEAQ, per germline (reference sequence). V was shortened by 5 bases and J by 2 bases, with 15 bases between the two germline ends. The CDR3 is made up of 15 amino acids. This CDR3 is CASSLPQGSQETQYF. The CDR3 DNA sequence: TGTGCCAGCAGCCTTCCTCAGGGAAGTCAAGAGACCCAGTACTTC.

This clone appeared once. V gene TRBV4-1 combines with J gene TRBJ2-7; TRBD2 agrees at 10 bases. The V gene's germline CDR1 is MGHRA and CDR2 YSYEKL. The CDR3 extends over 18 amino acids. V lost 0 bases, J lost 6 bases, and 14 bases stayed unmatched. The CDR3 bases are TGCGCCAGCAGCCAAGATTCTAGCGGGAGCGTCAAGTTTGGCGAGCAGTACTTC. The encoded protein is CASSQDSSGSVKFGEQYF.

The rearrangement links TRBV28 to TRBJ2-1; possible D gene TRBD2, 6 bases. CDR1 is MDHEN, CDR2 SYDVKM, per germline. The CDR3 consists of 13 residues. V lost 6 bases and J 4 bases, leaving 10 bases between the germline ends. The CDR3 region is CASREGLYNEQFF. The CDR3, as DNA: TGTGCCAGCAGGGAGGGACTTTACAATGAGCAGTTCTTC.

V is TRBV7-8 and J is TRBJ2-3; tentatively, D is TRBD2 (5 bases). Trimming removed 4 bases from V and 0 bases from J, with 8 bases in between. Germline CDR1 is SGHVS and CDR2 is FQNEAQ. The CDR3 loop spans 14 amino acids. The CDR3 loop is CASSSRESTDTQYF. CDR3 nucleotides: TGTGCCAGCAGCTCACGGGAAAGCACAGATACGCAGTATTTT.

V and J are TRBV24-1 and TRBJ2-2; possible D gene TRBD2, 6 bases. The germline V gene encodes CDR1 KGHDR and CDR2 SFDVKD. This CDR3 region has 15 residues. The V end was cut by 6 bases, the J end by 7 bases, with 17 bases between. The CDR3 region has the DNA TGTGCCACCAGTACATGGACTAAAGGGGTCGGGGAGCTGTTTTTT. This encodes CATSTWTKGVGELFF.

The genes are TRBV7-9 and TRBJ1-2, with 7 positions matching TRBD1. The CDR3 loop spans 16 amino acids. J gave up 8 bases and V 2 bases, and 14 bases lay outside the gene matches. CDR1 and CDR2 from the germline V gene are SEHNR and FQNEAQ (reference sequence). DNA for the CDR3: TGTGCCAGCAGCTTACAGGGGGGCAGGCAGGCGGAGGGCTACACCTTC. Protein sequence: CASSLQGGRQAEGYTF.

The CDR3 DNA is TGTGCCAGCAGCCAAAACCTAGGAGGCCGCACAGATACGCAGTATTTT. Amino acids: CASSQNLGGRTDTQYF. J is TRBJ2-3 and V is TRBV3-1 (or the pseudogene TRBV3-2), with D perhaps matching TRBD2 (5 bases). The germline gives CDR1 LGHDT, CDR2 YNNKEL (reference sequence). There are 16 residues in the CDR3. Trimming left V 2 bases short and J 1 base short, with 13 bases between.

The CDR3 sequence: CAWSGRSGFFGYTF. The DNA of the CDR3 is TGTGCCTGGAGTGGGCGTTCAGGATTTTTCGGCTACACCTTC. The V call is TRBV30, the J call TRBJ1-2; D unresolved. The CDR3 extends over 14 amino acids. The V end was cut by 1 base, the J end by 8 bases, with 17 bases between. Germline values: CDR1 GTSNPN, CDR2 SVGIG (reference sequence).

In nucleotides, the CDR3 is TGTGCCAGCAGCCTCCCGGACGGGAAGAATTCACCCCTCCACTTT. This encodes CASSLPDGKNSPLHF. The chain joins TRBV5-4 to TRBJ1-6; no firm D call. The V end was cut by 4 bases, the J end by 7 bases, with 15 bases between. This CDR3 has 15 amino acids. Germline V gene sequence: CDR1 SGHNT, CDR2 YYREEE (reference sequence).

This sequence joins TRBV6-5 and TRBJ1-6; D is ambiguous. The germline CDR1 and CDR2 sequences are MNHEY and SVGAGI. The CDR3 is 12 residues long. Trimming stripped 8 bases from V and 12 bases from J, with 14 bases between. CDR3 protein: CASGWSGGPLHF. The CDR3 nucleotides read TGTGCCAGCGGATGGTCGGGTGGACCCCTCCACTTT.

The chain carries TRBV4-3 and TRBJ2-7; a weak D match, TRBD1 (6 bases). The length of the CDR3 is 14 residues. Trimming took 4 bases from V and 5 from J, leaving 15 bases between them. Germline V lookup: CDR1 LGHNA, CDR2 YSLEER. CDR3 loop: CASSLRTGFHEQYF. The DNA for the CDR3 is TGCGCCAGCAGCCTTCGAACAGGGTTCCACGAGCAGTACTTC.

This chain connects TRBV7-9 to TRBJ1-3; no clear D gene. V was shortened by 5 bases and J by 2 bases, with 25 bases between the two germline ends. The CDR3 extends over 19 amino acids. The germline gives CDR1 SEHNR, CDR2 FQNEAQ (reference sequence). CDR3 coding DNA: TGTGCCAGCAGCCTAGTGGCGGTTGTGGGGAGAGAGACTGGAAACACCATATATTTT. Residues: CASSLVAVVGRETGNTIYF.

The chain carries TRBV5-1 and TRBJ1-4, with D maybe TRBD1 (5 bases). The CDR3 is made up of 15 amino acids. CDR1 is SGHRS and CDR2 is YFSETQ in the germline V gene. The V and J ends lost 0 bases and 7 bases respectively, with 13 bases between them. CDR3 sequence: CASSLAGGFSEKLFF. In nucleotides, the CDR3 is TGCGCCAGCAGCTTGGCGGGGGGATTTAGTGAAAAACTGTTTTTT.

This clone is a singleton in its sample. The chain carries TRBV12-2 and TRBJ1-1. TRBV12-2 is annotated as a pseudogene. This CDR3 spans 12 amino acids. CDR3 loop: CASRFLYTEAFF. In DNA, the CDR3 is TGTGCAAGTCGCTTCCTATACACTGAAGCTTTCTTT.

This clone was recorded only once. The chain recombines TRBV28 with TRBJ1-5; possible D gene TRBD1, 6 bases. In germline, CDR1 is MDHEN, CDR2 SYDVKM. The CDR3 extends over 14 amino acids. V was clipped by 4 bases and J by 7 bases, with 14 bases between them. CDR3 loop: CASSSDRRKQPQHF. The CDR3, as DNA: TGTGCCAGCAGTTCGGACAGAAGGAAACAGCCCCAGCATTTT.

The chain uses TRBV4-2 and TRBJ2-4; perhaps TRBD1 as D (6 bases). Trimming left V 2 bases short and J 8 bases short, with 16 bases between. The CDR3 extends over 15 amino acids. CDR1 is LGHNA and CDR2 is YNFKEQ in the germline V gene. The CDR3 DNA follows: TGTGCCAGCAGCCAACCCTCAGGGGTCGGAGACATTCAGTACTTC. Residues: CASSQPSGVGDIQYF.

V is TRBV4-1 and J is TRBJ1-5; 10 bases agree with TRBD1. The CDR3 has 16 amino acids. V lost 4 bases and J lost 7; bases outside the gene matches: 10. Germline CDR1 is MGHRA and CDR2 is YSYEKL. CDR3: CASSPPRDRGRQPQHF. CDR3 DNA sequence: TGCGCCAGCAGCCCGCCCCGGGACAGGGGTCGGCAGCCCCAGCATTTT.